The clone carrying this T cell receptor (beta chain) appeared a few times. Its antigen is undetermined. These data are taken from a study of early T cells in non-severe SARS-CoV-2 infection. Turning to the study itself: Unpaired chains resulted from sequencing bulk RNA of unsorted whole blood.

Study results and limitations: Comparison of clonotypes with VDJdb favored anti-spike CD8 responses while missing private and CD4 specificities.

Separate cDNA molecules each had unique molecular identifiers attached to them. Each CDR3 protein is one row after TCRdb ran MiXCR on the 5' RACE reads. The data contain tens of thousands of distinct CDR3 sequences, 13% of them singletons. The germline CDR1 and CDR2 sequences are DFQATT and SNEGSKA (reference sequence). The CDR3 is made up of 14 amino acids. V trimming: 6 bases; J trimming: 8 bases; junction bases outside the gene matches: 13. The chain joins TRBV20-1 to TRBJ2-1, with TRBD1 matching 7 bases. The clonotype comes from an adult who was a healthcare worker with PCR-confirmed SARS-CoV-2 infection or an uninfected control (not recorded which). Sequencing was carried out using whole blood. The CDR3 DNA reads as TGCAGTGCCTGTCCCGTTACAGGGGCGGATGAGCAGTTCTTC. Protein product: CSACPVTGADEQFF.